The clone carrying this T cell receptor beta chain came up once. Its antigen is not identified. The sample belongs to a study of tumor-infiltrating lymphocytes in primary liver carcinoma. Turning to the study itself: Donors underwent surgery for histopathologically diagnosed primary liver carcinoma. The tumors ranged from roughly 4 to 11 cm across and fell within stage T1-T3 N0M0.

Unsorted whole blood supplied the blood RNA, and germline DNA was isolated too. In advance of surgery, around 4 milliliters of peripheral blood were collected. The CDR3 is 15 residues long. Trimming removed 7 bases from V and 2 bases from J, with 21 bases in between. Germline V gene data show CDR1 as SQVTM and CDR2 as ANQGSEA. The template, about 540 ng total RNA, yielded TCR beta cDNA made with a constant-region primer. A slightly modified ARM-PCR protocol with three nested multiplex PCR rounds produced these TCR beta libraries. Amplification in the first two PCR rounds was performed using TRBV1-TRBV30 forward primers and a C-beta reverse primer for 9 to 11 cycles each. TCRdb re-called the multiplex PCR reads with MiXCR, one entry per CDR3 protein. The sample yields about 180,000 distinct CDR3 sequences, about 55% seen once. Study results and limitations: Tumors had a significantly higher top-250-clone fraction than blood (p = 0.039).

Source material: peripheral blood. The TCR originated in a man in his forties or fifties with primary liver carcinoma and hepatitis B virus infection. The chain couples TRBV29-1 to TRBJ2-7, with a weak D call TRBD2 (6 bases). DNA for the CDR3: TGCAGCGCCGGGGGTGAACAGGACGGACCCTACGAGCAGTACTTC. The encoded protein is CSAGGEQDGPYEQYF.